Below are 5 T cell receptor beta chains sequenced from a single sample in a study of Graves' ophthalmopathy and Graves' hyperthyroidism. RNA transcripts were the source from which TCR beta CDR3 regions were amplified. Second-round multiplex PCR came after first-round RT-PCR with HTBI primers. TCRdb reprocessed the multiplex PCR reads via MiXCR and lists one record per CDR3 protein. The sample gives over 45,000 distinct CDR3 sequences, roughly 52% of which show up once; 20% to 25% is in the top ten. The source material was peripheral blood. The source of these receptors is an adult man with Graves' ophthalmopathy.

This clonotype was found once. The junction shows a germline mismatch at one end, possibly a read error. The chain's CDR3 is CASSSSLGGPTEALF. In DNA, the CDR3 is TGTGCCAGCAGTTCCTCCTTGGGGGGGCCCACCGAAGCTCTCTTT. This chain links TRBV28 with TRBJ1-1; possible D gene TRBD1, 6 bases. The CDR3 has 15 residues. Germline assignment: CDR1 MDHEN and CDR2 SYDVKM. The complete variable domain, with remaining parts taken from reference TRBV28 and TRBJ1-1, reads DVKVTQSSRYLVKRTGEKVFLECVQDMDHENMFWYRQDPGLGLRLIYFSYDVKMKEKGDIPEGYSVSREKKERFSLILESASTNQTSMYLCASSSSLGGPTEALFGQGTRLTVV.

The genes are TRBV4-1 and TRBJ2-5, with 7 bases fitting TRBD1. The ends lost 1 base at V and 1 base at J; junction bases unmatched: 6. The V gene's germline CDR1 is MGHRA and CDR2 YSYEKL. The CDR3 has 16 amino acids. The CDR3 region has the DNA TGCGCCAGCAGCCAAGTCTCGGGACAGTCCCAAGAGACCCAGTACTTC. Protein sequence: CASSQVSGQSQETQYF.

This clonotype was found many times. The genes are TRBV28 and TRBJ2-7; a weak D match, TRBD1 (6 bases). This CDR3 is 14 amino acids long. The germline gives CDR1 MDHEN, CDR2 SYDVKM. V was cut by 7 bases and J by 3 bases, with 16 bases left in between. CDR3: CASTSLARGYEQYF. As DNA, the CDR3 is TGTGCCAGCACCTCCCTTGCCAGGGGCTACGAGCAGTACTTC.

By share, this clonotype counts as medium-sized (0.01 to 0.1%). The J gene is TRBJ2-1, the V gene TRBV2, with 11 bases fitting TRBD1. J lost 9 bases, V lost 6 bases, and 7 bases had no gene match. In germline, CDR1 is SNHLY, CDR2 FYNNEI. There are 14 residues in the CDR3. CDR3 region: CASSTGTGGGEQFF. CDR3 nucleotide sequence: TGTGCCAGCAGCACCGGGACAGGGGGAGGTGAGCAGTTCTTC.

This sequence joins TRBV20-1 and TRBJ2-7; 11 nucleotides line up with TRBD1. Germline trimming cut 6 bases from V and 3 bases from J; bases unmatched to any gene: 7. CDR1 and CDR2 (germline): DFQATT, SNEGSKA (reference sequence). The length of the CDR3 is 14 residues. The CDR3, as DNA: TGCAGTGCCGAACCAGGGACAGGGGGCTACGAGCAGTACTTC. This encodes CSAEPGTGGYEQYF.